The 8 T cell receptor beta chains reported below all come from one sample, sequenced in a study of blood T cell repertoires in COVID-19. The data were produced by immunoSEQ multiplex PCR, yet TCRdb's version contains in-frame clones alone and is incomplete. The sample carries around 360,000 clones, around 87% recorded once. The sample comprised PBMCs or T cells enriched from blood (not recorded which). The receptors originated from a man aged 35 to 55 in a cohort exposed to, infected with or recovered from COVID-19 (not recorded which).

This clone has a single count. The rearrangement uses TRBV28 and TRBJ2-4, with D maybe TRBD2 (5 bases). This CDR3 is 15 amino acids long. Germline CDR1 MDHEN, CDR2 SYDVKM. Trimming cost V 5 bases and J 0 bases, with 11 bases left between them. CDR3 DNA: TGTGCCAGCAGTCCCGCAGGACTAGCCAAAAACATTCAGTACTTC. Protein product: CASSPAGLAKNIQYF.

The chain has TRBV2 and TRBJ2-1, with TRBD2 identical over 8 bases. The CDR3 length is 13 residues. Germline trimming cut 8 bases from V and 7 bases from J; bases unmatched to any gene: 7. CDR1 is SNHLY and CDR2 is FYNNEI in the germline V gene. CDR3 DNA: TGTGCCAGCCCGGGACTAGGGTTGAATGAGCAGTTCTTC. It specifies CASPGLGLNEQFF.

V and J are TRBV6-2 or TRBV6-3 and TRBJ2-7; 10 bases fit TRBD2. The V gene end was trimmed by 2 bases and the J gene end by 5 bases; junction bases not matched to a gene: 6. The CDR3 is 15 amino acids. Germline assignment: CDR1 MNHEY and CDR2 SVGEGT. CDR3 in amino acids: CASSYRGSGRNEQYF. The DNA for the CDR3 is TGTGCCAGCAGTTACAGGGGTAGCGGGAGGAACGAGCAGTACTTC.

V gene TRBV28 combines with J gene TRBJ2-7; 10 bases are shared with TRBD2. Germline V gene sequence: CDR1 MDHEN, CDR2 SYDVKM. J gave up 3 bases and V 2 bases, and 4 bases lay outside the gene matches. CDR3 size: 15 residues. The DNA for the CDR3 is TGTGCCAGCAGTTTAACTAGCGGGACCTACTACGAGCAGTACTTC. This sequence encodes CASSLTSGTYYEQYF.

CDR3 bases: TGTGCCAGCAACTCGTACACCGGGGAGCTGTTTTTT. Translating it yields CASNSYTGELFF. The gene calls are TRBV7-9 and TRBJ2-2; no clear D gene. Germline V gene lookup returns CDR1 SEHNR and CDR2 FQNEAQ (reference sequence). The CDR3 covers 12 residues. V shed 7 bases and J shed 3 bases, with 6 bases lying between them.

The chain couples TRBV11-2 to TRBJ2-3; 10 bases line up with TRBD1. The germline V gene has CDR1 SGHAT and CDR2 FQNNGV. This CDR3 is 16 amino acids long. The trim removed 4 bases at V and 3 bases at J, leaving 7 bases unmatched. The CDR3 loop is CASSSVGDRGTDTQYF. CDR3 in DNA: TGTGCCAGCAGCTCCGTCGGGGACAGGGGTACAGATACGCAGTATTTT.

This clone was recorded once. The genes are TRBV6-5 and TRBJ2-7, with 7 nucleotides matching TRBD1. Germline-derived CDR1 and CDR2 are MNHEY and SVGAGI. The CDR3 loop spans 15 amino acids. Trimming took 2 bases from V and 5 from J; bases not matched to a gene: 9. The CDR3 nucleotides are TGTGCCAGCAGTTACAGTGGGCAGGGGGTCCACGAGCAGTACTTC. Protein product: CASSYSGQGVHEQYF.

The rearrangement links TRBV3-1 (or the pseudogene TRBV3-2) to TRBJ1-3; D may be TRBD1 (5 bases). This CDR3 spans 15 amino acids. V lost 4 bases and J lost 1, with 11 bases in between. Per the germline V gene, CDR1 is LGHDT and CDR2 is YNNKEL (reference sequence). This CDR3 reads CASSPDSLSGNTIYF. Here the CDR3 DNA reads TGTGCCAGCAGCCCTGACAGTTTATCTGGAAACACCATATATTTT.